The T cell receptor beta chain described here comes from a study of cytomegalovirus exposure and HLA in healthy donors. The PCR ran on 60 Vbeta and 13 Jbeta primers. Some clones are missing from TCRdb's copy, which holds only in-frame ones; the method was immunoSEQ multiplex PCR. The data show some 140,000 clones, with under 85% seen just once and about 3% held by the top ten. Looked up from germline, CDR1 is SGHVS and CDR2 is FNYEAQ. J lost 0 bases, V lost 4 bases, and 10 bases had no gene match. This CDR3 contains 17 residues. The chain employs TRBV7-6 and TRBJ2-7; 9 bases map to TRBD2. Sequenced: PBMCs. This sequence was found in a young man in good health and CMV-seronegative. The CDR3 DNA is TGTGCCAGCAGCTCTCTCATAGCGGGGGCCAACTCCTACGAGCAGTACTTC. Encoded protein: CASSSLIAGANSYEQYF.